Below, one TCR beta chain is given with its context. The data are from a study of control samples from healthy donors and cancer patients. Sequencing was performed with immunoSEQ multiplex PCR; in TCRdb, only in-frame clones are kept and a portion is missing. The sample carries more than 65,000 clones, roughly 90% recorded once. Trimming took 3 bases from V and 2 from J; bases not matched to a gene: 17. This CDR3 spans 19 amino acids. Germline lookup yields CDR1 SGHNT and CDR2 YYREEE (reference sequence). The genes are TRBV5-4 and TRBJ2-3; 8 positions agree with TRBD1. Sequenced sample: PBMCs. This sequence originates from a woman aged 60 to 75 with head and neck cancer. The CDR3 region is CASSSGQANGARHTDTQYF. The DNA of the CDR3 is TGTGCCAGCAGCTCGGGACAGGCTAACGGGGCTCGACACACAGATACGCAGTATTTT.